This TCR beta chain was found in a study of blood T cell repertoires in COVID-19. The CDR3 spans 12 residues. Trimming pared 3 bases from V and 8 bases from J, leaving 10 bases between. Germline CDR1 and CDR2: SEHNR and FQNEAQ (reference sequence). TCRdb's copy holds only in-frame clones and misses some; the assay was immunoSEQ multiplex PCR. The top ten hold 10% to 15% of the sample, which has under 200,000 clones, over 70% seen once. This clonotype originated in a woman aged 60-75 years who had recovered from COVID-19. The source material was PBMCs or T cells enriched from blood (not recorded which). The chain uses TRBV7-9 and TRBJ1-2, with D uncertain. Here the CDR3 reads CASSFLREGYTF. CDR3 coding DNA: TGTGCCAGCAGCTTTCTCCGGGAGGGCTACACCTTC.